This T cell receptor beta chain was retrieved from a study of shared clonotypes between healthy human individuals. Study-wide findings and caveats: In having few donors, the study represented limited genetic and exposure-history diversity.

Deep level was the assay's run setting. The data were produced by immunoSEQ multiplex PCR, yet TCRdb's version contains in-frame clones alone and is incomplete. The repertoire has roughly 1,500,000 clones, 95% to 99% of them found once; the top ten carry roughly 0.45%. On this clone: Antigen specificity is unknown.

Trimming stripped 10 bases from V and 4 bases from J, with 23 bases between. The CDR3 spans 16 residues. CDR1 is LNHDA, CDR2 SQIVND, per germline (reference sequence). The TCR comes from a man younger than 40 in good health. The material sequenced was naive CD4+ T cells sorted from blood. Sample subset: CD45RA+ positively selected. The chain carries TRBV19 and TRBJ1-5; possible D gene TRBD1, 6 bases. CDR3 DNA sequence: TGTGCCACCTCCCGGGAGGGGGACATTTCAAATCAGCCCCAGCATTTT. This sequence encodes CATSREGDISNQPQHF.